One sample yielded the 26 T cell receptor beta chains listed below, sequenced in a study of cytomegalovirus exposure and HLA in healthy donors. The PCR ran on 60 Vbeta and 13 Jbeta primers. The protocol was immunoSEQ multiplex PCR, while the TCRdb copy is restricted to in-frame clones and leaves out a portion. The repertoire holds 150,000 to 170,000 clones, with more than 70% as singletons. The specimen sequenced was PBMCs. Source of these receptors: a woman aged 40 to 55 in good health and CMV-seropositive.

The chain links TRBV18 to TRBJ1-1, with no clear D. CDR1 and CDR2 from the germline V gene are KGHSH and LQKENI. V lost 0 bases, J lost 4 bases, and 12 bases lay in between. This CDR3 is 15 amino acids long. The CDR3 protein is CASSPPALEGTEAFF. DNA of the CDR3: TGTGCCAGCTCACCACCAGCCCTCGAGGGCACTGAAGCTTTCTTT.

The chain has TRBV29-1 and TRBJ2-1; 7 bases fit TRBD1. CDR1 and CDR2 (germline): SQVTM, ANQGSEA. The CDR3 has 16 residues. V lost 1 base and J lost 7; bases outside the gene matches: 13. CDR3 bases: TGCAGCGTTGAAGTCGGAGACAGGGTTTTGTTTAATGAGCAGTTCTTC. Residues: CSVEVGDRVLFNEQFF.

The chain employs TRBV30 and TRBJ2-1; D may be TRBD2 (5 bases). Trimming shortened V by 2 bases and J by 7 bases, and 18 bases separated the two germline ends. Germline V lookup: CDR1 GTSNPN, CDR2 SVGIG (reference sequence). The CDR3 contains 15 residues. CDR3 DNA sequence: TGTGCCTGGAGTATCGGGGTGGGAGTGAGGAATGAGCAGTTCTTC. Its translation is CAWSIGVGVRNEQFF.

The J gene is TRBJ1-2, the V gene TRBV29-1, with D uncertain. This CDR3 region has 13 residues. Germline assignment: CDR1 SQVTM and CDR2 ANQGSEA. Trimming removed 3 bases from V and 0 bases from J, with 8 bases in between. CDR3 loop: CSVEYVANYGYTF. CDR3 coding DNA: TGCAGCGTTGAGTATGTAGCTAACTATGGCTACACCTTC.

The chain combines TRBV9 with TRBJ1-2, with D possibly TRBD1 on 5 matching bases. Germline-derived CDR1 and CDR2 are SGDLS and YYNGEE. This CDR3 contains 12 residues. Deletions cut 3 bases from V and 5 bases from J, with 8 bases between. The CDR3 here is CASSGQKYGYTF. The CDR3 region has the DNA TGTGCCAGCAGCGGACAGAAGTATGGCTACACCTTC. The whole variable domain, remainder taken from reference TRBV9 and TRBJ1-2, is DSGVTQTPKHLITATGQRVTLRCSPRSGDLSVYWYQQSLDQGLQFLIQYYNGEERAKGNILERFSAQQFPDLHSELNLSSLELGDSALYFCASSGQKYGYTFGSGTRLTVV.

The V call is TRBV6-1, the J call TRBJ2-4; 10 bases map to TRBD1. Germline V gene data show CDR1 as MNHNS and CDR2 as SASEGT. The CDR3 spans 15 residues. V lost 6 bases, J lost 0 bases, and 2 bases stayed unmatched. CDR3 DNA: TGTGCCAGCAGGAGGGACAGGGGAGCCAAAAACATTCAGTACTTC. Residues: CASRRDRGAKNIQYF.

The V and J genes are TRBV6-5 and TRBJ1-1; D not resolved. V was cut by 2 bases and J by 4 bases, with 11 bases left in between. Germline loops: CDR1 MNHEY, CDR2 SVGAGI. This CDR3 region has 14 residues. The CDR3 protein is CASSYSELGTEAFF. The CDR3 DNA reads as TGTGCCAGCAGTTACAGCGAATTGGGCACTGAAGCTTTCTTT.

The rearrangement links TRBV5-1 to TRBJ2-5, with TRBD2 matching 13 bases. Gene TRBJ2-7 matches the end of the DNA better, so the J call may be wrong. Germline V gives CDR1 SGHRS, CDR2 YFSETQ. The CDR3 contains 15 residues. The CDR3 reads CASSLTSGRAHEQYF. CDR3 nucleotides: TGCGCCAGCAGCTTGACTAGCGGGAGGGCCCACGAGCAGTACTTC.

V gene TRBV15 combines with J gene TRBJ2-7; TRBD2 agrees at 7 bases. Germline V gene lookup returns CDR1 LNHNV and CDR2 YYDKDF (reference sequence). The length of the CDR3 is 14 residues. Trimming removed 4 bases from V and 2 bases from J; junction bases left unmatched: 5. This CDR3 is CATSKPGGTYEQYF. The CDR3 DNA is TGTGCCACCAGCAAACCGGGAGGTACCTACGAGCAGTACTTC.

The gene calls are TRBV5-5 and TRBJ2-7; 7 bases fit TRBD2. Germline V gene sequence: CDR1 SGHKS, CDR2 YYEKEE (reference sequence). The V segment lost 0 bases and the J segment 9 bases; nucleotides outside the gene matches: 18. This CDR3 contains 17 residues. CDR3 loop: CASSLAGSGGSVKWQYF. The CDR3 DNA follows: TGTGCCAGCAGCTTGGCCGGTTCCGGGGGGTCGGTAAAATGGCAGTACTTC.

The chain is built from TRBV11-2 and TRBJ2-3; 12 bases align to TRBD2. Germline V gene data show CDR1 as SGHAT and CDR2 as FQNNGV. V was clipped by 4 bases and J by 2 bases; unmatched bases: 4. CDR3 length equals 16 residues. The DNA for the CDR3 is TGTGCCAGCAGCTCACTAGCGGGAGGTGACACAGATACGCAGTATTTT. Translation gives CASSSLAGGDTDTQYF.

This chain's CDR3 is CASSLWAGETQYF. The CDR3, as DNA: TGTGCCAGCAGCTTATGGGCGGGGGAGACCCAGTACTTC. The chain combines TRBV7-3 with TRBJ2-5; TRBD2 is a possible D gene (6 bases). The ends were cut back, 2 bases at V and 5 bases at J, with 9 bases in the middle. In germline, CDR1 is SGHTA, CDR2 FQGTGA. CDR3 length: 13 residues.

V and J are TRBV6-1 and TRBJ1-1, with 8 nucleotides matching TRBD1. The CDR3 is 15 residues long. In germline, CDR1 is MNHNS, CDR2 SASEGT. With 2 bases clipped from V and 4 bases from J, the junction kept 6 bases outside the gene matches. The CDR3 nucleotides are TGTGCCAGCAGTGAAATCGGACAGGGCGGCACTGAAGCTTTCTTT. This gives the protein CASSEIGQGGTEAFF.

In this sample, this clone turned up a few times. This rearrangement joins TRBV19 to TRBJ2-7; 9 bases fit TRBD2. CDR3 length: 15 residues. From germline, CDR1 is LNHDA and CDR2 SQIVND (reference sequence). J lost 5 bases, V lost 2 bases, and 7 bases had no gene match. The chain's CDR3 is CASSIKRTSVHEQYF. The CDR3 DNA follows: TGTGCCAGTAGTATAAAAAGGACTAGCGTCCACGAGCAGTACTTC.

The chain uses TRBV5-4 and TRBJ2-2; TRBD1 matches at 9 bases. J was trimmed by 1 base and V by 4 bases; bases with no gene match: 8. The CDR3 is 17 residues long. Germline V lookup: CDR1 SGHNT, CDR2 YYREEE (reference sequence). CDR3 region: CASSPGQGKGNTGELFF. The CDR3 DNA is TGTGCCAGCAGCCCGGGACAGGGTAAGGGGAACACCGGGGAGCTGTTTTTT.

The rearrangement links TRBV5-1 to TRBJ2-3; 9 nucleotides align to TRBD2. There are 16 residues in the CDR3. Losses at the gene ends were 1 base for V and 3 bases for J; bases not matched to a gene: 6. Germline V gives CDR1 SGHRS, CDR2 YFSETQ. The CDR3 sequence: CASSLPAGGATDTQYF. The DNA for the CDR3 is TGCGCCAGCAGCTTGCCAGCGGGGGGAGCAACAGATACGCAGTATTTT.

The rearrangement uses TRBV7-9 and TRBJ2-3; D gene uncertain. This CDR3 spans 14 amino acids. Trimming shortened V by 4 bases and J by 3 bases, and 11 bases separated the two germline ends. CDR1 is SEHNR, CDR2 FQNEAQ, per germline (reference sequence). The CDR3 DNA follows: TGTGCCAGCAGCTCAAACGCGGCAACAGATACGCAGTATTTT. Amino acid sequence: CASSSNAATDTQYF.

The rearrangement joins TRBV28 to TRBJ1-2, with 7 bases lining up with TRBD1. The germline V gene has CDR1 MDHEN and CDR2 SYDVKM. CDR3 length: 13 residues. V shed 4 bases and J 4 bases; nucleotides not matched to a gene: 3. The CDR3 DNA sequence: TGTGCCAGCAGTTCGGGACAGATCTATGGCTACACCTTC. Translated, it gives CASSSGQIYGYTF.

The chain combines TRBV7-2 with TRBJ2-7; 7 nucleotides align to TRBD2. The CDR3 is 14 amino acids. The germline V gene has CDR1 SGHTA and CDR2 FQGNSA. V shed 5 bases, J shed 1 base, and the junction held 5 bases outside the gene matches. CDR3 residues: CASSRSSGSYEQYF. The CDR3 DNA follows: TGTGCCAGCAGCCGATCTAGCGGATCCTACGAGCAGTACTTC.

This chain joins TRBV2 and TRBJ2-5, with 8 bases fitting TRBD1. Germline V gene sequence: CDR1 SNHLY, CDR2 FYNNEI. The V and J ends lost 7 bases and 6 bases, in that order; junction bases with no gene match: 10. The CDR3 has 14 residues. CDR3 DNA sequence: TGTGCCAGCATTCAGGACAGGGCTAAGCAGACCCAGTACTTC. It yields the protein CASIQDRAKQTQYF.

V and J are TRBV4-1 and TRBJ2-1, with TRBD2 matching 10 bases. The trim removed 3 bases at V and 4 bases at J, leaving 9 bases unmatched. The CDR3 has 17 amino acids. In germline, CDR1 is MGHRA, CDR2 YSYEKL. The CDR3 spells CASSQRAGGPWYNEQFF. The CDR3 nucleotides read TGCGCCAGCAGCCAGCGAGCGGGAGGGCCCTGGTACAATGAGCAGTTCTTC.

The chain employs TRBV7-3 and TRBJ1-1; D might be TRBD1 (6 bases). In germline, CDR1 is SGHTA, CDR2 FQGTGA. Trimming stripped 0 bases from V and 1 base from J, with 6 bases between. The length of the CDR3 is 14 residues. The CDR3 loop reads CASSLTTGNTEAFF. Here the CDR3 DNA reads TGTGCCAGCAGCTTAACGACAGGGAACACTGAAGCTTTCTTT.

The V call is TRBV6-1, the J call TRBJ2-7, with 9 bases lining up with TRBD1. The CDR3 is 14 amino acids. Trimming took 4 bases from V and 4 from J; bases not matched to a gene: 5. Per germline, CDR1 MNHNS and CDR2 SASEGT. The CDR3 DNA follows: TGTGCCAGCAGTGGGGACAGGGTCCCTTACGAGCAGTACTTC. Protein: CASSGDRVPYEQYF.

J is TRBJ2-5 and V is TRBV6-6; 11 nucleotides agree with TRBD2. The J call is uncertain, as TRBJ2-7 better fits the DNA end. Germline V gene data show CDR1 as MNHNY and CDR2 as SVGAGI (reference sequence). The CDR3 is 14 amino acids. CDR3 nucleotides: TGTGCCAGCAGGCCCGGGACTAGCGGATACGAGCAGTACTTC. Translation gives CASRPGTSGYEQYF.

The table lists this clone with a count of one. The V gene is TRBV5-1, the J gene TRBJ2-3; D call uncertain. The CDR3 totals 13 residues. Germline V CDR1 and CDR2: SGHRS, YFSETQ. The ends were cut back, 2 bases at V and 3 bases at J, with 7 bases in the middle. CDR3 amino acids: CASSFGRTDTQYF. DNA of the CDR3: TGCGCCAGCAGCTTCGGTAGAACAGATACGCAGTATTTT.

The chain employs TRBV27 and TRBJ2-7, with 9 bases fitting TRBD1. The CDR3 has 16 amino acids. Germline V gene data show CDR1 as MNHEY and CDR2 as SMNVEV (reference sequence). Germline trimming cut 4 bases from V and 0 bases from J; bases unmatched to any gene: 7. This CDR3 is CASSSTGTGSSYEQYF. The CDR3 DNA sequence: TGTGCCAGCAGTTCCACCGGGACAGGGAGCTCCTACGAGCAGTACTTC.